Listed below are T cell receptor beta chains from one sample, sequenced in a study of prognosis after radiotherapy for stage I lung cancer. TCRdb re-called the multiplex PCR reads with MiXCR, one entry per CDR3 protein. Found here are fewer than 35,000 distinct CDR3 sequences, approximately 51% of them singletons; the top ten hold approximately 15%. Sample: PBMCs, taken before or after stereotactic body radiation therapy (not recorded which). The receptor set was obtained from a donor older than 45 with non-small cell lung cancer. CDR3s include the opening cysteine and the closing phenylalanine or tryptophan. D genes are given only for firm matches. Clone size is given for some rows only: seen once, a few or many times, or a class if the clone is expanded.

v_call	clone_size	j_call	d_call	cdr3_aa	cdr3_nt
TRBV6-1	.	TRBJ2-3	.	CASTPGCGPTTDTQYF	TGTGCCAGCACCCCGGGGTGTGGGCCAACCACAGATACTCAGTATTTT
TRBV28	.	TRBJ1-1	.	CASSPLTWWNTEAFF	TGTGCCAGCAGTCCACTGACATGGTGGAATACTGAAGCTTTCTTT
TRBV20-1	.	TRBJ1-2	TRBD1	CSARSGQGYGYTF	TGCAGTGCTAGATCGGGACAGGGCTATGGCTACACCTTC
TRBV19	many	TRBJ1-4	.	CASSMVGGFGEKLFF	TGTGCCAGTAGTATGGTTGGCGGCTTTGGGGAAAAACTGTTTTTT
TRBV20-1	.	TRBJ1-6	.	CSAKKTQGGDSPLHF	TGCAGTGCTAAGAAGACTCAGGGCGGGGATTCACCCCTCCACTTT
TRBV7-2	many	TRBJ1-1	.	CASSLQGGTNTEAFF	TGTGCCAGCAGCCTACAGGGAGGGACGAACACTGAAGCTTTCTTT
TRBV4-2	many	TRBJ2-7	.	CASSQVAETYEQYF	TGTGCCAGCAGCCAAGTAGCAGAAACCTACGAGCAGTACTTC
TRBV27	many	TRBJ1-1	.	CASSKLGTEAFF	TGTGCCAGCAGCAAGCTAGGCACTGAAGCTTTCTTT
TRBV7-2	.	TRBJ2-1	TRBD2	CASSSRLAGGGYNEQFF	TGTGCCAGCAGCTCCAGACTAGCGGGAGGGGGTTACAATGAGCAGTTCTTC
TRBV13	.	TRBJ2-3	TRBD2	CASRWTSGRLTDTQYF	TGTGCCAGCAGGTGGACTAGCGGGAGGTTGACAGATACGCAGTATTTT
TRBV6-2/TRBV6-3	many	TRBJ2-1	.	CASNLLGGGGWDEQFF	TGTGCCAGCAACCTCCTTGGCGGGGGCGGTTGGGATGAGCAGTTCTTC
TRBV28	many	TRBJ1-1	.	CASTAGLGAGNTEAFF	TGTGCCAGCACTGCCGGGCTGGGGGCTGGGAACACTGAAGCTTTCTTT
TRBV20-1	many	TRBJ2-3	TRBD2	CSAPGLAGSVGTQYF	TGCAGTGCTCCAGGACTAGCGGGAAGTGTTGGTACGCAGTATTTT
TRBV20-1	once	TRBJ1-1	.	CSAARGLVNTEAFF	TGCAGTGCTGCCAGAGGATTAGTGAACACTGAAGCTTTCTTT
TRBV6-2/TRBV6-3	.	TRBJ2-2	.	CASSEEAGDPGELFF	TGTGCCAGCAGTGAAGAGGCAGGGGATCCCGGGGAGCTGTTTTTT
TRBV7-8	many	TRBJ1-1	.	CASSPYTEAFF	TGTGCCAGCAGCCCATACACTGAAGCTTTCTTT
TRBV11-2	.	TRBJ1-2	TRBD1	CASSYPGQGDYYGYTF	TGTGCCAGCAGTTATCCGGGACAGGGGGATTACTATGGCTACACCTTC
TRBV5-1	.	TRBJ2-1	.	CASSLGGGASYNEQFF	TGCGCCAGCAGCTTGGGTGGCGGGGCCTCCTACAATGAGCAGTTCTTC
TRBV5-8	many	TRBJ2-7	.	CASSPLGGGQYF	TGTGCCAGCAGCCCTCTAGGGGGTGGGCAGTACTTC
TRBV24-1	.	TRBJ2-7	.	CANGKGNNYEQYF	TGTGCCAATGGGAAAGGGAATAACTACGAGCAGTACTTC
TRBV20-1	.	TRBJ1-3	.	CSARVRYSGNTIYF	TGCAGTGCTAGGGTCAGGTACTCTGGAAACACCATATATTTT
TRBV11-2	medium-sized	TRBJ2-1	.	CASRLQGEQFF	TGTGCCAGCCGATTGCAGGGGGAGCAGTTCTTC
TRBV19	many	TRBJ1-5	TRBD1	CASSADRAWGQPQHF	TGTGCCAGTAGTGCGGACAGGGCCTGGGGTCAGCCCCAGCATTTT
TRBV12-3/TRBV12-4	many	TRBJ2-7	.	CASSFGRGYEQYF	TGTGCCAGCAGTTTTGGCCGGGGCTACGAGCAGTACTTC
TRBV5-1	.	TRBJ2-2	.	CASSLICGANTGELFF	TGCGCCAGCAGCTTGATTTGCGGTGCAAACACCGGGGAGCTGTTTTTT
TRBV19	.	TRBJ2-3	.	CASSMQVTDTQYF	TGTGCCAGTAGTATGCAAGTTACAGATACGCAGTATTTT
TRBV6-2/TRBV6-3	.	TRBJ1-1	.	CTSRLSGTANTEAFF	TGTACCAGCAGGCTGAGCGGGACGGCGAACACTGAAGCTTTCTTT
TRBV12-3/TRBV12-4	.	TRBJ2-1	TRBD1	CASSFSQGENNEQFF	TGTGCCAGCAGTTTTTCGCAGGGGGAGAACAATGAGCAGTTCTTC
TRBV7-9	few	TRBJ2-5	.	CASSPNSGAQETQYF	TGTGCCAGCAGCCCCAATTCGGGAGCCCAAGAGACCCAGTACTTC
TRBV5-5	once	TRBJ2-7	.	CASSPGGRISYEQYF	TGTGCCAGCAGCCCGGGGGGCCGAATCTCCTACGAGCAGTACTTC
TRBV4-3	many	TRBJ2-6	.	CASSQGVTGANVLTF	TGCGCCAGCAGCCAGGGGGTGACTGGGGCCAACGTCCTGACTTTC
TRBV4-1	many	TRBJ2-3	TRBD2	CASSRTGRAGADTQYF	TGCGCCAGCAGCCGTACCGGGAGGGCCGGGGCAGATACGCAGTATTTT
TRBV18	many	TRBJ2-3	TRBD2	CASSPGLAGGTDTQYF	TGTGCCAGCTCACCCGGACTAGCGGGAGGCACAGATACGCAGTATTTT
TRBV6-4	medium-sized	TRBJ2-7	.	CASASGDSYEQYF	TGTGCCAGCGCCAGCGGAGACTCCTACGAGCAGTACTTC
TRBV30	once	TRBJ2-3	.	CAWSNDGLAGTDTQYF	TGTGCCTGGAGTAACGACGGGTTAGCGGGCACAGATACGCAGTATTTT
TRBV5-1	.	TRBJ2-6	TRBD2	CASSGGLAGGGGANFLTF	TGCGCCAGCAGCGGTGGACTAGCGGGGGGGGGCGGGGCCAACTTCCTTACTTTC
TRBV20-1	once	TRBJ2-7	TRBD1	CSAWDRLNEQYF	TGCAGTGCCTGGGACAGGCTCAACGAGCAGTACTTC
TRBV5-4	.	TRBJ2-7	TRBD2	CASRSARGSIDEQYF	TGTGCCAGCAGATCAGCCCGCGGGAGCATCGACGAGCAGTACTTC
TRBV6-1	.	TRBJ1-1	.	CASLRLHLPEAFF	TGTGCCAGCCTCCGCCTGCACTTACCTGAAGCTTTCTTT
TRBV6-1	many	TRBJ2-5	.	CASSEQRTQETQYF	TGTGCCAGCAGTGAACAGCGGACCCAAGAGACCCAGTACTTC
TRBV27	many	TRBJ1-2	.	CASSLSWGGLRTAGYTF	TGTGCCAGCAGTTTGTCGTGGGGGGGGTTGAGAACAGCAGGCTACACCTTC
TRBV11-2	once	TRBJ2-7	TRBD1	CASIKTGTGRLEQYF	TGTGCCAGCATCAAAACCGGGACAGGCCGGTTGGAGCAGTACTTC
TRBV15	.	TRBJ2-1	.	CATSGRGLVQFF	TGTGCCACCAGCGGCAGGGGCCTTGTGCAGTTCTTC
TRBV6-1	few	TRBJ1-3	TRBD1	CAISLGTAGNTIYF	TGTGCCATCAGCCTCGGGACAGCTGGAAACACCATATATTTT
TRBV11-2	.	TRBJ2-7	.	CASSLGVYEQYF	TGTGCCAGCAGCTTAGGAGTTTACGAGCAGTACTTC
TRBV11-2	.	TRBJ2-7	.	CASRPEHWAYDHYF	TGTGCCAGCAGGCCCGAACACTGGGCCTACGATCATTACTTC
TRBV6-1	many	TRBJ2-5	TRBD2	CASSRYGTSGRETQYF	TGTGCCAGCAGCCGCTATGGGACTAGCGGGAGGGAGACCCAGTACTTC
TRBV6-1	.	TRBJ2-1	TRBD2	CASNPALAGASGGSF	TGTGCCAGCAATCCCGCCCTAGCGGGAGCTTCGGGCGGGTCCTTC
TRBV7-9	many	TRBJ2-1	TRBD2	CASSFPVLAGRQFF	TGTGCCAGCAGCTTCCCCGTTTTAGCGGGACGGCAGTTCTTC
TRBV28	.	TRBJ2-1	.	CASSLPSSGYNEQFF	TGTGCCAGCAGTCTCCCTTCGTCTGGATACAATGAGCAGTTCTTC
TRBV14	many	TRBJ1-2	.	CASSLDRNYGYTF	TGTGCCAGCAGCCTAGACCGAAACTATGGCTACACCTTC
TRBV11-2	medium-sized	TRBJ2-3	.	CASSWTVTDTQYF	TGTGCCAGCAGCTGGACAGTCACAGATACGCAGTATTTT
TRBV30	medium-sized	TRBJ1-2	TRBD1	CAWGTGNYGYTF	TGTGCCTGGGGGACAGGGAACTATGGCTACACCTTC
TRBV30	many	TRBJ1-4	.	CAWSEWGAREKLFF	TGTGCCTGGAGTGAGTGGGGGGCTCGTGAAAAACTGTTTTTT
TRBV4-1	many	TRBJ1-4	.	CASSRTGGPNEKLFF	TGCGCCAGCAGCCGGACTGGGGGACCCAATGAAAAACTGTTTTTT
TRBV19	many	TRBJ1-4	TRBD1	CASSIFPGGNEKLFF	TGTGCCAGTAGTATTTTTCCAGGGGGTAATGAAAAACTGTTTTTT
TRBV28	.	TRBJ1-6	.	CASILWGRRNNSPLHF	TGTGCCAGCATCCTTTGGGGCCGGCGGAATAATTCACCCCTCCACTTT
TRBV28	.	TRBJ2-7	TRBD1	CASTPGTATYEQYF	TGTGCCAGCACTCCAGGGACAGCCACCTACGAGCAGTACTTC
TRBV7-2	many	TRBJ2-4	.	CASSLVGTGNIQYF	TGTGCCAGCAGCTTAGTAGGTACAGGGAACATTCAGTACTTC